Reported below is one T cell receptor beta chain. The protocol was immunoSEQ multiplex PCR, while the TCRdb copy is restricted to in-frame clones and leaves out a portion. The sample holds about 94,000 clones; approximately 83% are singletons and the top ten take around 6.9%. This entry belongs to a study of blood T cell repertoires in COVID-19. Trimming removed 5 bases from V and 1 base from J; junction bases left unmatched: 7. CDR1 and CDR2 (germline): SGHTA, FQGTGA. The CDR3 sequence is 16 residues long. The chain is built from TRBV7-3 and TRBJ1-1; 10 nucleotides align to TRBD1. The sample taken for sequencing was peripheral blood. This TCR was sampled from a man in his fifties or sixties with acute or convalescent COVID-19. The CDR3 DNA sequence: TGTGCCAGCAGCCCGGGACAGGGGCACCCGAACACTGAAGCTTTCTTT. This gives the protein CASSPGQGHPNTEAFF.